The 15 T cell receptor beta chains below come from one sample, sequenced in a study of vaccination and CD4 T cells after COVID-19. Treatment of the sample: approximately nine-day PBMC culture with coronavirus spike peptide pools or control peptides (ViraFEST assay). Before the COVID-19 pandemic (2011-2018), CD4+ T cells were obtained from the unexposed donor. Which antigens these TCRs recognize remains unknown. Cultured CD4+ T-cell DNA underwent Oncomine TCR Beta short-read sequencing. Genomic DNA from cultured CD4+ T cells was extracted. TCRdb used MiXCR to reprocess the PCR reads, holding one entry per CDR3 protein. The top ten clones hold 8% to 8.5% of a sample with about 8,800 distinct CDR3 sequences, 30% to 35% of them seen once. Input material: CD4+ T cells from blood, cultured in vitro. All receptors derive from a human donor in good health.

The rearrangement uses TRBV6-1 and TRBJ2-1, with 8 positions matching TRBD2. CDR1 is MNHNS, CDR2 SASEGT, per germline. The CDR3 contains 16 residues. The junction had 12 bases not matched to a gene; V was cut back by 5 bases and J by 6 bases. The CDR3 protein is CASSPTLAGSGNEQFF. CDR3 nucleotide sequence: TGTGCCAGCAGTCCCACTTTAGCGGGATCGGGCAATGAGCAGTTCTTC.

The V and J genes are TRBV20-1 and TRBJ2-5; D unclear. The germline V gene encodes CDR1 DFQATT and CDR2 SNEGSKA (reference sequence). The V gene lost 5 bases and the J gene lost 5 bases, with 15 bases spanning the gap. This CDR3 spans 13 amino acids. Here the CDR3 reads CSAPLLIQETQYF. The CDR3 DNA sequence: TGCAGTGCTCCCCTACTGATCCAGGAGACCCAGTACTTC.

V and J are TRBV27 and TRBJ2-7, with D possibly TRBD2 on 6 matching bases. The V and J ends lost 4 bases and 1 base respectively, with 14 bases between them. Germline-derived CDR1 and CDR2 are MNHEY and SMNVEV (reference sequence). CDR3 length equals 15 residues. The CDR3 is CASSSGFSGSYEQYF. CDR3 in DNA: TGTGCCAGCAGTTCGGGGTTTAGCGGATCCTACGAGCAGTACTTC.

This chain uses TRBV12-3 or TRBV12-4 with TRBJ1-1; the D is unclear. V was cut by 3 bases and J by 11 bases, with 19 bases left in between. The CDR3 length is 14 residues. The CDR3: CASSFGWNTLPAFF. The CDR3, as DNA: TGTGCCAGCAGTTTTGGATGGAACACCCTCCCCGCTTTCTTT.

This clonotype is labeled as medium-sized. This sequence joins TRBV10-3 and TRBJ2-7; 9 bases map to TRBD1. The CDR3 has 12 residues. The germline gives CDR1 ENHRY, CDR2 SYGVKD. Germline trimming cut 10 bases from V and 3 bases from J; bases unmatched to any gene: 4. CDR3 region: CATQGQGYEQYF. The CDR3 DNA follows: TGTGCCACTCAGGGACAGGGCTACGAGCAGTACTTC.

The V gene is TRBV20-1, the J gene TRBJ2-3; the match to TRBD2 covers 13 bases. Germline CDR1 reads DFQATT; CDR2 reads SNEGSKA (reference sequence). V was clipped by 6 bases and J by 1 base; unmatched bases: 7. The CDR3 is made up of 16 amino acids. The CDR3 nucleotides are TGCAGTGCAACTAGCGGGAGGGCCGAGGGCACAGATACGCAGTATTTT. Translating it yields CSATSGRAEGTDTQYF.

This clonotype was observed a handful of times. The chain is built from TRBV28 and TRBJ1-2, with TRBD1 matching 7 bases. Germline lookup yields CDR1 MDHEN and CDR2 SYDVKM. Trimming removed 6 bases from V and 6 bases from J; junction bases left unmatched: 7. The CDR3 has 13 residues. The CDR3 loop reads CASRGRTGDGYTF. In nucleotides, the CDR3 is TGTGCCAGCAGGGGGCGGACAGGAGATGGCTACACCTTC.

This clonotype has more than one count but fewer than ten. The V gene is TRBV24-1, the J gene TRBJ2-7; weak D call: TRBD2 (7 bases). Germline V lookup: CDR1 KGHDR, CDR2 SFDVKD. Trimming stripped 11 bases from V and 4 bases from J, with 20 bases between. The length of the CDR3 is 14 residues. The DNA of the CDR3 is TGTGCCATCGGACCGTCGGGGAGGGGGTACGAGCAGTACTTC. Protein: CAIGPSGRGYEQYF.

The chain uses TRBV6-1 and TRBJ2-7; 7 nucleotides align to TRBD1. Germline V CDR1 and CDR2: MNHNS, SASEGT. This CDR3 is built from 19 residues. V was pared by 9 bases and J by 0 bases, with 23 bases of the junction left unmatched. The CDR3: CASSSWSGGVPPPSYEQYF. CDR3 nucleotides: TGTGCCAGTTCTAGCTGGTCAGGGGGAGTCCCACCTCCCTCCTACGAGCAGTACTTC.

J is TRBJ1-5 and V is TRBV6-2 or TRBV6-3; weak D call: TRBD1 (5 bases). Germline assignment: CDR1 MNHEY and CDR2 SVGEGT. The germline V and J ends were trimmed by 2 bases and 0 bases, with 8 bases remaining between them. The CDR3 spans 15 residues. Here the CDR3 reads CASSYGGHSNQPQHF. The CDR3 DNA sequence: TGTGCCAGCAGTTACGGAGGACATAGCAATCAGCCCCAGCATTTT.

This clonotype has only a few counts. J is TRBJ1-2 and V is TRBV6-1; D uncertain. V gave up 0 bases and J gave up 4 bases, with 12 bases separating them. The CDR3 is made up of 15 amino acids. CDR1 and CDR2 (germline): MNHNS, SASEGT. Written as DNA, the CDR3 is TGTGCCAGCAGTGAAGCGCTGGCAGCGGGCTATGGCTACACCTTC. Its protein is CASSEALAAGYGYTF.

The chain is built from TRBV4-2 and TRBJ1-5; D is uncertain. This CDR3 comprises 15 residues. Germline CDR1 is LGHNA and CDR2 is YNFKEQ. The ends were cut back, 0 bases at V and 5 bases at J, with 11 bases in the middle. In nucleotides, the CDR3 is TGTGCCAGCAGCCAAGATAGGGCAGGTTATCAGCCCCAGCATTTT. This translates into CASSQDRAGYQPQHF.

In its sample, this clonotype was seen a few times. The V and J genes are TRBV27 and TRBJ2-7; no reliable D call. The germline gives CDR1 MNHEY, CDR2 SMNVEV (reference sequence). Trimming took 2 bases from V and 3 from J, leaving 8 bases between them. This CDR3 spans 13 amino acids. The CDR3 protein is CASSLGVRYEQYF. CDR3 in DNA: TGTGCCAGCAGTTTAGGGGTCCGCTACGAGCAGTACTTC.

This rearrangement joins TRBV20-1 to TRBJ2-6; D is perhaps TRBD2 (5 bases). Trimming stripped 4 bases from V and 2 bases from J, with 9 bases between. Per germline, CDR1 DFQATT and CDR2 SNEGSKA (reference sequence). The CDR3 totals 14 residues. The CDR3 here is CSATGFAGANVLTF. In DNA form, the CDR3 reads TGCAGTGCTACGGGATTTGCTGGGGCCAACGTCCTGACTTTC.

This clonotype occurred a few times. The V gene is TRBV19, the J gene TRBJ1-5; tentatively, D is TRBD1 (5 bases). This CDR3 spans 14 amino acids. Trimming removed 1 base at V and 2 bases at J, with 6 bases between. Looked up from germline, CDR1 is LNHDA and CDR2 is SQIVND (reference sequence). The CDR3 nucleotides read TGTGCCAGTAGTATAGTCAGGGGCAATCAGCCCCAGCATTTT. It encodes CASSIVRGNQPQHF.